The present T cell receptor beta chain was sequenced within a study of blood T cell repertoires in COVID-19 (dated by TCRdb to 2020 to 2021). The study in broad terms: Samples from collaborators originated in the United States, Italy and Spain and spanned both the acute and convalescent phases of COVID-19. The prospective study material was composed of cDNA or gDNA derived from T cells, B-cell-depleted T cells, or PBMCs. Deeply sampled blood TCRbeta repertoires from subjects exposed to, actively infected with, or recovered from COVID-19 were included in the dataset. The repertoires were made available in a free public database intended to serve as a resource for research on the immune response to SARS-CoV-2. The samples were drawn from two sources: the first 160 participants of the ongoing ImmuneRACE study, and some 1,300 subjects contributed by 6 global collaborators. Nearly every sample came with metadata listing a de-identified subject ID, COVID-19 status, age in years and sex. HLA class I and class II types, where available, came from metadata supplied by the sample provider rather than from assay-based typing. Results the study describes overall, beyond this receptor: The amount of clinical and demographic metadata varied by source and participant and was provided uncurated.

This clone was detected a few times. The antigen it recognizes is unknown. No quality values exist for individual bases; no much larger clone is one base distant. TCRbeta CDR3 regions were amplified from genomic DNA using the immunoSEQ Assay, a bias-controlled multiplex PCR. The study's own analysis went as follows. Nucleated cell counts per sample were estimated from amplification of reference gene primers within the assay. To quantify the absolute abundance of each unique TCRbeta CDR3 rearrangement, sequence reads were collapsed and filtered. Productive Simpson clonality was computed per sample as the square root of Simpson's diversity index over productive rearrangements. This is the immuneACCESS table as TCRdb keeps it, with only in-frame sequences that have V and J called. A part of the clones is gone; compared with another copy, unresolved V genes explain less than half, and the rest is unexplained. V and J calls and clone size are as listed in that table; D and trimming were resolved from the DNA. The sample table contains nearly 350,000 clones; only one count was recorded for about nine tenths of them. The ten largest clones take up around 6.6% of the sample.

At one collaborating source in Seattle, patients were enrolled during active infection and were followed longitudinally through the course of disease. Each collaborating institution followed its own protocols to collect whole blood in K2EDTA tubes. For TCRbeta analysis, collaborators shipped samples in one of three forms: frozen whole blood, isolated PBMCs, or DNA extracted from either of those sample types. Sequencing was performed on peripheral blood. This clonotype originated in a woman in her 70s with COVID-19, enrolled during active disease.

The sequenced DNA: TGTGCCAGCAGCTTATCGCTGTCCGGACAGGGGGCATACGAGCAGTACTTC. It specifies CASSLSLSGQGAYEQYF. Rearrangement joined TRBV11-2 to TRBJ2-7, with 11 bases aligning to TRBD1. From a lookup of the germline V gene, CDR1 and CDR2 are SGHAT and FQNNGV. Trimmed from V: 2 bases; trimmed from J: 4 bases; junction bases lacking a gene match: 10. From cysteine to phenylalanine, the CDR3 is 17 amino acids long. Only the CDR3 region is kept as DNA, spanning 51 bases read in frame from base 1.